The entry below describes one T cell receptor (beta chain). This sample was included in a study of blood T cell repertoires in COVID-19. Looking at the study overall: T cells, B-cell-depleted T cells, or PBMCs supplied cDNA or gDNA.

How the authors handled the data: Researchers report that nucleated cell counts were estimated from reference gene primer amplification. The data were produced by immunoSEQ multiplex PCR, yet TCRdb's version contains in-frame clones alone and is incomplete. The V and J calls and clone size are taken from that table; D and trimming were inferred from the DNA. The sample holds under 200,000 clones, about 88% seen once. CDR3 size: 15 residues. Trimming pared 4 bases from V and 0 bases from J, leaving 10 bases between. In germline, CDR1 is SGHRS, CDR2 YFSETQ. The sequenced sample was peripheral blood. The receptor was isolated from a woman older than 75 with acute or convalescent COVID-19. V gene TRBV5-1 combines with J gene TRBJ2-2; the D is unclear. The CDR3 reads CASSLQTSNTGELFF. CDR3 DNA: TGCGCCAGCAGCCTCCAAACATCGAACACCGGGGAGCTGTTTTTT.